The TCR beta chain described here comes from a study of cytomegalovirus exposure and HLA in healthy donors. Remarks on this clone: Its antigen remains unidentified.

CDR1 and CDR2 (germline): SEHNR, FQNEAQ (reference sequence). V lost 2 bases and J lost 1, with 9 bases in between. This CDR3 is built from 14 residues. The PCR employed 60 Vbeta primers together with 13 Jbeta primers. Profiled with immunoSEQ multiplex PCR; TCRdb holds only in-frame clones, not every one. The sample has around 230,000 clones; more than 70% are singletons. Study conclusions and caveats: Most TCR sequences were uncommon, yet certain public TCRs appeared in many donors.

This rearrangement joins TRBV7-9 to TRBJ2-7; D gene unclear. This sequence was found in a boy aged 5-17 years in good health and CMV-seronegative. The sample comprised PBMCs. The CDR3 loop reads CASSLSQNSYEQYF. CDR3 DNA: TGTGCCAGCAGCTTAAGTCAGAATTCCTACGAGCAGTACTTC.